This entry lists 7 T cell receptor beta chains sequenced from one sample in a study of control samples from healthy donors and cancer patients. Repertoires were generated with immunoSEQ multiplex PCR, while TCRdb's copy carries only in-frame clones and drops some. The sample has some 130,000 clones, 70% to 90% seen once. The specimen was blood. The source of these receptors is a man aged 40-49 years in good health.

The chain employs TRBV30 and TRBJ1-3, with D maybe TRBD1 (5 bases). In germline, CDR1 is GTSNPN, CDR2 SVGIG (reference sequence). CDR3 length equals 15 residues. V was trimmed by 0 bases and J by 4 bases, leaving 13 bases between them. The CDR3 nucleotides read TGTGCCTGGAGTGTACGGTCAGGGCGAGGAAACACCATATATTTT. Encoded protein: CAWSVRSGRGNTIYF.

The chain joins TRBV10-1 to TRBJ2-2; either TRBD1 or TRBD2 may supply D (5 bases each). The CDR3 totals 15 residues. CDR1 is WNHNN, CDR2 SYGVQD, per germline (reference sequence). Trimming took off 7 bases at V and 1 base at J, with 13 bases between the two ends. CDR3 bases: TGCGCCAGCAAATCCGGGACCCTGAACACCGGGGAGCTGTTTTTT. Its protein is CASKSGTLNTGELFF.

The V call is TRBV4-1, the J call TRBJ2-5; 7 positions agree with TRBD1. The CDR3 totals 14 residues. In germline, CDR1 is MGHRA, CDR2 YSYEKL. V lost 5 bases, J lost 3 bases, and 6 bases stayed unmatched. In nucleotides, the CDR3 is TGCGCCAGCAGCGACCGACAGGGAAAAGAGACCCAGTACTTC. Amino acid sequence: CASSDRQGKETQYF.

In nucleotides, the CDR3 is TGCGCCAGCAGCTTGGGGGACAGAGCGGGAGGCTACACCTTC. It yields the protein CASSLGDRAGGYTF. This sequence joins TRBV5-1 and TRBJ1-2; 7 bases align to TRBD1. The CDR3 runs to 14 residues. The germline CDR1 and CDR2 sequences are SGHRS and YFSETQ. V was clipped by 0 bases and J by 8 bases; unmatched bases: 7.

This chain uses TRBV19 with TRBJ1-5; 8 bases line up with TRBD1. Losses at the gene ends were 6 bases for V and 4 bases for J; bases not matched to a gene: 5. The germline V gene has CDR1 LNHDA and CDR2 SQIVND (reference sequence). The CDR3 has 14 residues. The CDR3 DNA reads as TGTGCCAGTAGCCTAGACAGGGGAAATCAGCCCCAGCATTTT. Its protein is CASSLDRGNQPQHF.

Note on this clone: A read error may account for a junction end that differs from germline. The chain has TRBV7-9 and TRBJ2-1, with D perhaps matching TRBD2 (6 bases). Germline V gene sequence: CDR1 SEHNR, CDR2 FQNEAQ (reference sequence). The CDR3 length is 14 residues. The CDR3 here is CASSDWDSNNEQFF. The CDR3 bases are TGTGCCAGCAGCGATTGGGACTCCAACAATGAGCAGTTCTTC.

This chain uses TRBV7-9 with TRBJ2-7; possible D gene TRBD1, 6 bases. From germline, CDR1 is SEHNR and CDR2 FQNEAQ (reference sequence). V was cut by 5 bases and J by 6 bases, with 20 bases left in between. The CDR3 runs 15 residues. The CDR3 coding sequence is TGTGCCAGCAGCCCCGACTCCGGGACAATGGTCGAGCAGTACTTC. Protein sequence: CASSPDSGTMVEQYF.